These 15 T cell receptor beta chains came from one sample sequenced in a study of cytomegalovirus exposure and HLA in healthy donors. Amplification used 60 Vbeta primers and 13 Jbeta primers. Profiling relied on immunoSEQ multiplex PCR, and the TCRdb table lists in-frame clones only, not all of them. Of roughly 200,000 clones in the sample, more than 60% were seen once. Source material: PBMCs. The origin of the receptors is a man between 50 and 59 years old in good health and CMV-seronegative.

V gene TRBV30 combines with J gene TRBJ1-1, with a possible D match to TRBD1 (6 bases). V was trimmed by 4 bases and J by 7 bases, leaving 16 bases between them. This CDR3 comprises 13 residues. CDR1 and CDR2 from the germline V gene are GTSNPN and SVGIG (reference sequence). CDR3 nucleotide sequence: TGTGCCTGGACCATGACCTTAGGGGGTGAAGCTTTCTTT. Amino acid sequence: CAWTMTLGGEAFF.

This chain joins TRBV6-5 and TRBJ1-5, with D perhaps TRBD1 (6 bases). Germline CDR1 is MNHEY and CDR2 is SVGAGI. The CDR3 totals 14 residues. The V and J ends lost 2 bases and 4 bases respectively, with 9 bases between them. The DNA for the CDR3 is TGTGCCAGCAGTTACGGGACAACTAATCAGCCCCAGCATTTT. It yields the protein CASSYGTTNQPQHF.

The chain recombines TRBV5-1 with TRBJ2-7, with 8 bases lining up with TRBD1. The CDR3 covers 13 residues. Germline loops: CDR1 SGHRS, CDR2 YFSETQ. V trimming: 7 bases; J trimming: 3 bases; junction bases outside the gene matches: 6. The CDR3 coding sequence is TGCGCCAGCCGGGCGGGGACAGGCTACGAGCAGTACTTC. Translating gives CASRAGTGYEQYF.

The V and J genes are TRBV6-6 and TRBJ2-7; D is uncertain. The V end lost 5 bases, the J end lost 1 base, and 6 bases lay between the germline ends. Germline-derived CDR1 and CDR2 are MNHNY and SVGAGI (reference sequence). The CDR3 spans 12 residues. CDR3 coding DNA: TGTGCCAGCAGTACGCGATCCTACGAGCAGTACTTC. Its protein is CASSTRSYEQYF.

The V gene is TRBV9, the J gene TRBJ2-1, with TRBD2 matching 7 bases. Trimming removed 2 bases from V and 9 bases from J; junction bases left unmatched: 8. Germline V gene data show CDR1 as SGDLS and CDR2 as YYNGEE. This CDR3 is built from 14 residues. The CDR3 is CASSVEGGPAEQFF. The CDR3, as DNA: TGTGCCAGCAGCGTGGAGGGAGGGCCAGCTGAGCAGTTCTTC. Based on the CDR3 plus reference TRBV9 and TRBJ2-1, the full variable domain is DSGVTQTPKHLITATGQRVTLRCSPRSGDLSVYWYQQSLDQGLQFLIQYYNGEERAKGNILERFSAQQFPDLHSELNLSSLELGDSALYFCASSVEGGPAEQFFGPGTRLTVL.

This clone was seen once. The V call is TRBV18, the J call TRBJ2-2; D is unresolved. The CDR3 runs 14 residues. V gave up 0 bases and J gave up 4 bases, with 6 bases separating them. In germline, CDR1 is KGHSH, CDR2 LQKENI. The CDR3 nucleotides read TGTGCCAGCTCACCACCGTCCGTCACCGGGGAGCTGTTTTTT. Encoded protein: CASSPPSVTGELFF.

This clone was counted between two and nine times. V and J are TRBV6-5 and TRBJ1-1; 8 nucleotides line up with TRBD1. Germline trimming cut 6 bases from V and 6 bases from J; bases unmatched to any gene: 6. Germline V gene lookup returns CDR1 MNHEY and CDR2 SVGAGI. This CDR3 region has 13 residues. CDR3 in DNA: TGTGCCAGCAGCACGACAGGGGTTGCTGAAGCTTTCTTT. Protein product: CASSTTGVAEAFF.

The DNA for the CDR3 is TGTGCCAGTAGAAGCAGCGGGACCGGGGAGCTGTTTTTT. The encoded protein is CASRSSGTGELFF. This chain uses TRBV19 with TRBJ2-2; possibly TRBD2 for D (6 bases). From germline, CDR1 is LNHDA and CDR2 SQIVND (reference sequence). This CDR3 region has 13 residues. V shed 6 bases and J shed 5 bases, with 10 bases lying between them.

In the case of this clone: The junction differs from germline at one of its ends, possibly a read error. The V call is TRBV7-8, the J call TRBJ1-1; no definite D call. Germline assignment: CDR1 SGHVS and CDR2 FQNEAQ. The CDR3 sequence is 15 residues long. DNA for the CDR3: TGTGCCAGCGGCTTATGGCGGGCCGCAAACACTGAAGCTTTCTTT. Translated, it gives CASGLWRAANTEAFF. Full variable domain (remainder filled in from reference TRBV7-8 and TRBJ1-1): GAGVSQSPRYKVAKRGQDVALRCDPISGHVSLFWYQQALGQGPEFLTYFQNEAQLDKSGLPSDRFFAERPEGSVSTLKIQRTQQEDSAVYLCASGLWRAANTEAFFGQGTRLTVV.

J is TRBJ2-5 and V is TRBV18; 12 positions agree with TRBD2. V lost 5 bases and J lost 4; bases outside the gene matches: 5. The CDR3 is 15 residues long. Germline loops: CDR1 KGHSH, CDR2 LQKENI. CDR3 sequence (DNA): TGTGCCAGCTCATCAAAGGGACTAGCGGGAGAGACCCAGTACTTC. Amino acid sequence: CASSSKGLAGETQYF.

This clone was observed once. The chain couples TRBV10-3 to TRBJ2-7, with D possibly being TRBD2 (5 bases). The germline gives CDR1 ENHRY, CDR2 SYGVKD. V dropped 0 bases and J dropped 7 bases, with 19 bases sitting between them. The CDR3 runs 16 residues. The CDR3 reads CAISESLRERTREQYF. CDR3 in DNA: TGTGCCATCAGTGAGTCGTTGAGGGAGAGAACGAGGGAGCAGTACTTC.

V usage is TRBV28 and J usage is TRBJ2-7; TRBD2 agrees at 7 bases. J was trimmed by 4 bases and V by 8 bases; bases with no gene match: 11. The CDR3 has 14 residues. CDR1 is MDHEN and CDR2 is SYDVKM in the germline V gene. The CDR3 DNA reads TGTGCCAGCGGGACGGGGACTACACTTTACGAGCAGTACTTC. Translation gives CASGTGTTLYEQYF.

The rearrangement links TRBV29-1 to TRBJ2-7; 13 positions match TRBD2. V was pared by 6 bases and J by 3 bases, with 11 bases of the junction left unmatched. CDR1 and CDR2 from the germline V gene are SQVTM and ANQGSEA. The CDR3 length is 16 residues. DNA of the CDR3: TGCAGCGTGAATACCGGGACTAGCGGGAAATTCTACGAGCAGTACTTC. It translates to CSVNTGTSGKFYEQYF.

The sample holds one count of this clone. The chain has TRBV19 and TRBJ1-5; perhaps TRBD1 as D (6 bases). V was cut by 0 bases and J by 4 bases, with 16 bases left in between. Germline V CDR1 and CDR2: LNHDA, SQIVND (reference sequence). The CDR3 consists of 17 residues. CDR3 sequence (DNA): TGTGCCAGTAGTATAGATCAAAGGGGCAGGGGTAATCAGCCCCAGCATTTT. It codes for CASSIDQRGRGNQPQHF.

CDR3 residues: CASSQDMQTYEQYF. As DNA, the CDR3 is TGTGCCAGCAGCCAAGATATGCAGACCTACGAGCAGTACTTC. This sequence joins TRBV11-2 and TRBJ2-7; D remains unclear. CDR1 and CDR2 (germline): SGHAT, FQNNGV. Trimming took 5 bases from V and 2 from J, leaving 13 bases between them. This CDR3 has 14 residues.